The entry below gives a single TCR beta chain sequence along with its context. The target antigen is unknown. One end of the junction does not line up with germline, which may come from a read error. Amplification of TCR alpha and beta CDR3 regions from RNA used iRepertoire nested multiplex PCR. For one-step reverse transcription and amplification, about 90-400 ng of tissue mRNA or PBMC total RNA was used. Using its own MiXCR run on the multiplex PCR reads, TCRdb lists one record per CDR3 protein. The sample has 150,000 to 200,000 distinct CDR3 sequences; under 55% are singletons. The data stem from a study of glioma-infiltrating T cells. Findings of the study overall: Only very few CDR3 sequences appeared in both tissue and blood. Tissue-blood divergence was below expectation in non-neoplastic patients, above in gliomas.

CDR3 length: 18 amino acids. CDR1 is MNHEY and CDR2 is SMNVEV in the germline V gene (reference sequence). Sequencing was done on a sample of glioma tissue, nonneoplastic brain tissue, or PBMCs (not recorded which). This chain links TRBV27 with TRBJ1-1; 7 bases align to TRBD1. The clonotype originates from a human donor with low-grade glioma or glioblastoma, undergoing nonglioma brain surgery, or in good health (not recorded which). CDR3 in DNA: TGTGCCAGCAGTTCCAATAATAACAGGGGAAGGAAGAACAATGAAGCTTTCTTT. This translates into CASSSNNNRGRKNNEAFF.